Detailed here is one T cell receptor (beta chain). Its antigen remains unknown. In the PCR, 60 Vbeta and 13 Jbeta primers were used. The method was immunoSEQ multiplex PCR; TCRdb's version includes in-frame clones alone and lacks a portion of them. The sample records 70,000 to 95,000 clones, approximately 80% being singletons. The CDR3 runs to 14 residues. The germline CDR1 and CDR2 sequences are LNHDA and SQIVND (reference sequence). Trimming removed 5 bases from V and 2 bases from J, with 12 bases in between. This record comes from a study of cytomegalovirus exposure and HLA in healthy donors. The study's findings and limits: Usually a TCR sequence was rare, but some public TCRs were found in many donors. CMV serostatus stood as the only immune exposure information on hand. The study put 150 to 200 TCR beta chains on its list as cytomegalovirus-associated. CMV antigen specificity of a few CMV-associated chains was confirmed in vitro.

The V and J genes are TRBV19 and TRBJ2-5, with D perhaps TRBD1 (6 bases). The source of this sequence is a man aged 18 to 29 in good health and CMV-seronegative. The sequenced material came from PBMCs. The CDR3 DNA reads as TGTGCCAGTAGTGCCAGGACAGTTCAAGAGACCCAGTACTTC. Translated, it gives CASSARTVQETQYF.